This T cell receptor (beta chain) comes out of a study of T cells in Graves' hyperthyroidism and ophthalmopathy (dated by TCRdb to about 2019). Notes on the research overall: Peripheral blood was sampled at the time of initial diagnosis, prior to any treatment. The study also compared thyroid tissue and blood T-cell repertoires from about six Graves' hyperthyroidism patients. Whether ophthalmopathy could be predicted prospectively was tested in an independent validation cohort made up of 18 hyperthyroidism patients plus 17 patients who later progressed to ophthalmopathy. According to the paper, TCR Vbeta CDR3 sequencing was carried out on roughly 130 peripheral blood samples, which came from more than 40 ophthalmopathy, approximately 78 hyperthyroidism and approximately 17 progressor patients. Once sampling was done, hyperthyroidism patients were given methimazole at a starting dose of 30 mg daily, whereas ophthalmopathy patients were given high-dose intravenous methylprednisolone. For training and testing, the 100 or so patients in the discovery cohort were randomly divided in a 7:3 ratio. To identify TCR V-J signatures that set the groups apart, the researchers used a discovery cohort of 100 patients, made up of under 45 with Graves' ophthalmopathy and about 60 with stable Graves' hyperthyroidism. Results and caveats for the whole study, not just this receptor: Most expanded thyroid clonotypes (frequency above 0.001) were also detected in blood, a finding suggesting that blood repertoires may reflect thyroid immune responses. In cross-validation, a model built on a 13 V-J signature told ophthalmopathy apart from stable hyperthyroidism with under 90% sensitivity and 81% to 82% specificity, and in testing the same model reached 80%/75%. In validation, the model predicted progression to ophthalmopathy a median of 6.5 months before onset, with over 60% sensitivity and about 72% specificity. No statistical method was used to fix the sample size in advance, and group allocation was not hidden from the investigators.

The TCR beta CDR3 regions were amplified from RNA transcripts. For the first round of RT-PCR on the TCR CDR3, the HTBI primer set was used together with the Qiagen OneStep RT-PCR kit. The libraries were constructed in a second round of multiplex PCR and then size-selected and purified. Sequencing of the libraries was done on an Illumina HiSeq2000 using paired-end 100 bp reads. As for the original processing: SOAPnuke was used to process the raw data, throwing out any read that contained adapters or uncalled bases, had a mean Phred below 15, or lacked an exact constant-primer or identifier match. COPE v1.2.5 was used to merge high-quality paired reads, and clonotypes were defined as unique nucleotide sequences. MiTCR v1.1 was used to align the clonotypes against IMGT TRBV, TRBD and TRBJ reference segments. The analysis included only V-J combinations with a frequency above 0.0001, which together covered 99% to 99.2% of the repertoires. The TCS score was defined as the ratio of F50 (clonal expansion) to E x V (chaos), calculated using BLOSUM62-based TCRdist between CDR3 peptides within each V-J. Welch's t-statistics and random forest reduced fewer than 550 V-J features to roughly 13, which were used in a naive Bayes classifier (R e1071). TCRdb reprocessed the public reads (quality trimming at Q25 with fastp, clone calling with MiXCR) and kept in-frame beta chains. Every entry covers one CDR3 protein and lists the most common genes and DNA from its rows. The V and J calls here are based on TCRdb, not the publication. Within this sample are under 400,000 distinct CDR3 sequences, with about 12% of them counted one time only. Over 8.5% of the sample is held by the ten biggest clonotypes.

A patient counted as having stable Graves' hyperthyroidism if no progression to ophthalmopathy occurred over 18 months of follow-up. Hyperthyroidism patients were aged 18 to 65 years and newly diagnosed, with disease duration of less than 2 months. Patients with uncontrolled infections, other autoimmune diseases, pregnancy or lactation were excluded. Diagnoses were established on the basis of clinical symptoms, serum thyroxine and TRAb, thyroid ultrasound, and orbital computed tomography. Ficoll-Paque density gradient centrifugation was used to isolate PBMCs from about 10 ml of fresh peripheral blood. Total RNA was extracted using Trizol reagent, and RNA quality was assessed on an Agilent 2100 Bioanalyzer. Regarding this clonotype: Its antigen remains undetermined. Base qualities are not provided; no much larger clone lies one nucleotide away.

Sequenced: blood. The source is a woman between 18 and 29 years old with Graves' hyperthyroidism.

The DNA sequence is as follows: TGTGCCATTACAGGGGGCCCCTACAATGAGCAGTTCTTC. It translates as CAITGGPYNEQFF. This sequence uses TRBV19 and TRBJ2-1; 9 central nucleotides agree with TRBD1. Inclusive of the bounding cysteine and phenylalanine, the CDR3 is 13 residues long. Here the CDR3 DNA is all that survives: 39 bases in frame from base 1. CDR1 is given as LNHDA and CDR2 as SQIVND, both from the germline V gene (reference sequence). The germline V end is reduced by 10 bases and the J end by 2 bases; junction bases left unmatched: 3.